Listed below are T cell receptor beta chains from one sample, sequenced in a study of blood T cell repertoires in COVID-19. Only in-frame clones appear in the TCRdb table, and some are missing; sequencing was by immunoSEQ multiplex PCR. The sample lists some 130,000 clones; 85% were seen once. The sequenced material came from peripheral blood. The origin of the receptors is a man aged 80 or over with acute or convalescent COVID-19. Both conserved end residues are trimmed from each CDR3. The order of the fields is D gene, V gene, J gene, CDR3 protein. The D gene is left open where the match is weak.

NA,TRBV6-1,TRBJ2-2,ASSERAGGELF
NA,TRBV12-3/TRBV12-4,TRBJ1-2,ASRGAGTKGYT
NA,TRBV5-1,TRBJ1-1,ASSLAGDTGTEAF
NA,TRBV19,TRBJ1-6,ASTSRGNLGSLH
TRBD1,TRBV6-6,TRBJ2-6,ASSLYGQGAGGANVLT
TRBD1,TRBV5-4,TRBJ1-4,ASSTRQGTNEKLF
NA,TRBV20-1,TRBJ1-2,SASSRGNYGYT
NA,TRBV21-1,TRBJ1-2,ASSKDQYGYT
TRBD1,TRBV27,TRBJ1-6,ASSGQGYSPLH
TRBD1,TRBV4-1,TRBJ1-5,ASSFRDSNSNQPQH
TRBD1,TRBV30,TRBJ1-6,AWSRGQGNSPLH
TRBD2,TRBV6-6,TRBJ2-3,ASSYDSAGGTDTQY
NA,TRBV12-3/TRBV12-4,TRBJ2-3,ASPQPGTDTQY
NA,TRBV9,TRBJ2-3,ASSAGNTQY
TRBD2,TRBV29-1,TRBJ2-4,SVDTGGGNIQY
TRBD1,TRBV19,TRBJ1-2,ASSAGQGNYGYT
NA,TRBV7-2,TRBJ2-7,ASSLGRAYEQY
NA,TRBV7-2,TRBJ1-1,ASSAVVAEAF
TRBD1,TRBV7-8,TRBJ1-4,ASSSRTGTEKLF
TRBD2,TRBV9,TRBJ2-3,ASSVGTSGGSTDTQY
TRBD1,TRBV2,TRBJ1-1,ASFQGGQGTEAF
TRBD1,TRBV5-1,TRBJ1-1,ASSLTGGTNTEAF
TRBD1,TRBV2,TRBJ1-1,ASSLYTGTGVVRTEAF
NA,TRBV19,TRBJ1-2,ASSISPAKSSGGYT
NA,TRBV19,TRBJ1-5,ASTPPGRASNQPQH
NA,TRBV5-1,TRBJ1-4,ASSRTPARRSRGTNEKLF
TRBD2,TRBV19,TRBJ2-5,ASSLGTSGGAGETQY
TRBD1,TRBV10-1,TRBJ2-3,ASSGGTGTDTQY
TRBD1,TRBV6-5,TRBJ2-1,ASSLDRDPWNEQF
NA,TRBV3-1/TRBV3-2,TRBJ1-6,ASSHLDSNSPLH
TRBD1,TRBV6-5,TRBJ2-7,ASISGTANSYEQY
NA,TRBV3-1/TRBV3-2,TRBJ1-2,ASRPRTVAVCYGYT
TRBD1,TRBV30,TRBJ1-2,AWTPGDRGAWGYT
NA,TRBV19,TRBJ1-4,ASSIRQGGEKLF
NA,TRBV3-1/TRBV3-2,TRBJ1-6,ASSKRQDSPLH
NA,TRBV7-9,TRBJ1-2,ASSLGGAASGQGGYT
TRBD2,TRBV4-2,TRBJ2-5,ASSQGGGGRETQY
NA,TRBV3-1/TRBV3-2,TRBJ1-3,ASSPPYGVSGNTIY
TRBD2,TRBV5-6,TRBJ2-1,ASSFTSTSKNEQF
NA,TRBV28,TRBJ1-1,ASSSGGKNTEAF